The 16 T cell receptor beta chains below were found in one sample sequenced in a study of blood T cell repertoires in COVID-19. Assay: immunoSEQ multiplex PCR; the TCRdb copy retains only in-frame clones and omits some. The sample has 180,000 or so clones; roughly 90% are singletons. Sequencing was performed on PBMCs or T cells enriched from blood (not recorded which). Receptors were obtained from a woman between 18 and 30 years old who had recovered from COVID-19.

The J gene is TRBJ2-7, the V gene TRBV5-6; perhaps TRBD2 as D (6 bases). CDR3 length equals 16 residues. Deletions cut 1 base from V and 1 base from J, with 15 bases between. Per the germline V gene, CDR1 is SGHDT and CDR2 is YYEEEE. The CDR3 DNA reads TGTGCCAGCAGCTTGTGGGGACTGACTGCATCCTACGAGCAGTACTTC. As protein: CASSLWGLTASYEQYF.

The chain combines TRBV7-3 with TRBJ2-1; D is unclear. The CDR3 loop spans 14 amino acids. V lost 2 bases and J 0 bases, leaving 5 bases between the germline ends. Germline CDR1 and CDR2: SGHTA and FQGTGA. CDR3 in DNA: TGTGCCAGCAGCTTAGCGGACTCCTACAATGAGCAGTTCTTC. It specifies CASSLADSYNEQFF.

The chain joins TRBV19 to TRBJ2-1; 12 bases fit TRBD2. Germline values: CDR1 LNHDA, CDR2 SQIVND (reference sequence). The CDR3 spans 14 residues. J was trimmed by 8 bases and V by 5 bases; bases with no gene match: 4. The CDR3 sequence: CASSRLAGDYEQFF. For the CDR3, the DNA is TGTGCCAGTAGTCGACTAGCGGGAGATTATGAGCAGTTCTTC.

CDR3 in DNA: TGTGCCAGCAGCTTCGGGGTGGGACAGGGGATCTACGAGCAGTACTTC. As protein: CASSFGVGQGIYEQYF. The chain employs TRBV5-6 and TRBJ2-7, with 10 bases lining up with TRBD1. J was trimmed by 3 bases and V by 2 bases; bases with no gene match: 8. In germline, CDR1 is SGHDT, CDR2 YYEEEE. The CDR3 has 16 residues.

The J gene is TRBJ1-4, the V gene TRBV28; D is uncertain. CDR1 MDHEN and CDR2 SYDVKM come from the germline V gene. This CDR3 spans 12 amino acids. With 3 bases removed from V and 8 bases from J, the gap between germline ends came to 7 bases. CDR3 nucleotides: TGTGCCAGCAGTTTTCTAGGCGAAAAACTGTTTTTT. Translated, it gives CASSFLGEKLFF.

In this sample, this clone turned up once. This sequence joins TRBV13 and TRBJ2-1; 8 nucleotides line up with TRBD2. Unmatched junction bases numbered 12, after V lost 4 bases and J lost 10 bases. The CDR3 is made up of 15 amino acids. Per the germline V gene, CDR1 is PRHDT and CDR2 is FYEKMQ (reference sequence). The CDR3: CASSSGLVGTGEQFF. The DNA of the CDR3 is TGTGCCAGCAGCTCGGGACTAGTAGGGACTGGGGAGCAGTTCTTC.

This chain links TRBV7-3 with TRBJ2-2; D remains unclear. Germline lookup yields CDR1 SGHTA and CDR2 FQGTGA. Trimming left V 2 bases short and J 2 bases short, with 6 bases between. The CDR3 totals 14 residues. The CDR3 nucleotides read TGTGCCAGCAGCTTAGGCAGAAACACCGGGGAGCTGTTTTTT. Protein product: CASSLGRNTGELFF.

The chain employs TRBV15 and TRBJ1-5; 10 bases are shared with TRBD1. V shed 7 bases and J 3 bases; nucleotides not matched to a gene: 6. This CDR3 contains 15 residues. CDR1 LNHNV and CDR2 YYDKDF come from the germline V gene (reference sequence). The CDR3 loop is CATKSTGGVNQPQHF. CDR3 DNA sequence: TGTGCCACCAAATCGACAGGGGGCGTCAATCAGCCCCAGCATTTT.

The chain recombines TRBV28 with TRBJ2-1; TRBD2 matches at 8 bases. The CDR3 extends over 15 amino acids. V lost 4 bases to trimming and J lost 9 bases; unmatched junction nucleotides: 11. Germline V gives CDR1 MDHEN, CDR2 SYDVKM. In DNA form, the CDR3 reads TGTGCCAGCAGTTGGTCAGCGGGAGTCACCGGTGAGCAGTTCTTC. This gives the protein CASSWSAGVTGEQFF. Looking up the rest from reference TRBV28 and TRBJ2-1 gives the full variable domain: DVKVTQSSRYLVKRTGEKVFLECVQDMDHENMFWYRQDPGLGLRLIYFSYDVKMKEKGDIPEGYSVSREKKERFSLILESASTNQTSMYLCASSWSAGVTGEQFFGPGTRLTVL.

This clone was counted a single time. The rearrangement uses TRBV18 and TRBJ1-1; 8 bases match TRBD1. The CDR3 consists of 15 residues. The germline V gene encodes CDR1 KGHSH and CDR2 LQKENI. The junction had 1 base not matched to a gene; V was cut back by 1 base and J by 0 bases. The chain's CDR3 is CASSPRDRMNTEAFF. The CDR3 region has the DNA TGTGCCAGCTCACCACGGGACAGGATGAACACTGAAGCTTTCTTT. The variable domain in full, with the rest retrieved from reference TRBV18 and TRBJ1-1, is NAGVMQNPRHLVRRRGQEARLRCSPMKGHSHVYWYRQLPEEGLKFMVYLQKENIIDESGMPKERFSAEFPKEGPSILRIQQVVRGDSAAYFCASSPRDRMNTEAFFGQGTRLTVV.

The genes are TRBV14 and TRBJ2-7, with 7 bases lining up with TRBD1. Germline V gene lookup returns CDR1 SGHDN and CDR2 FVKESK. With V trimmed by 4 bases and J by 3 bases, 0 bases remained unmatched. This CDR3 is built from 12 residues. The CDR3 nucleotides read TGTGCCAGCAGCCCAGGGGGCTACGAGCAGTACTTC. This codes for CASSPGGYEQYF.

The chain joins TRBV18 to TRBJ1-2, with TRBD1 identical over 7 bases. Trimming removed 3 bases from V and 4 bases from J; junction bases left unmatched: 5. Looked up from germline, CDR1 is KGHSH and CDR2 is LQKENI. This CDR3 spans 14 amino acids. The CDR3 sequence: CASSPEGGSYGYTF. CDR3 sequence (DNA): TGTGCCAGCTCACCCGAAGGGGGCTCCTATGGCTACACCTTC.

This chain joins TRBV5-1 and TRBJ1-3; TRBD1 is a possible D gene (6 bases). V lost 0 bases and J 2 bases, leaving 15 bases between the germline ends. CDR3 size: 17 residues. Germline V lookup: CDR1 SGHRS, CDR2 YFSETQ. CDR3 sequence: CASSLVGGRTTGNTIYF. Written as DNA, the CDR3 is TGCGCCAGCAGCTTGGTCGGGGGGCGCACTACTGGAAACACCATATATTTT.

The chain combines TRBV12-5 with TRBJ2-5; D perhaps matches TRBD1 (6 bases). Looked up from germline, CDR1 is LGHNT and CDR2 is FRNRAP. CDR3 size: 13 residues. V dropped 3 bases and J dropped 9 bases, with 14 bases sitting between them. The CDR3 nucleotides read TGTGCTAGTGGTTTTTGGGGACACGTTGCCCAGTACTTC. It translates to CASGFWGHVAQYF.

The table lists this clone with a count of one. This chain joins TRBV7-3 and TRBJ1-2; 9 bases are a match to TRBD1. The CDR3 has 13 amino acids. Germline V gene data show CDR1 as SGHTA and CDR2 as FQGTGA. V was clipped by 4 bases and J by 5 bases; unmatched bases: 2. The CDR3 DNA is TGTGCCAGCAGCTCGGGACAGGGATATGGCTACACCTTC. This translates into CASSSGQGYGYTF.

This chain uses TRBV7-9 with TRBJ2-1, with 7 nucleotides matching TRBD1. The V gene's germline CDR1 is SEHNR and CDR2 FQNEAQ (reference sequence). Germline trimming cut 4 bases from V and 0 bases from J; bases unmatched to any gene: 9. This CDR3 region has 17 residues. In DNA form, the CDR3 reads TGTGCCAGCAGCTCGACAGGGTTGGGTGGCTCCTACAATGAGCAGTTCTTC. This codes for CASSSTGLGGSYNEQFF. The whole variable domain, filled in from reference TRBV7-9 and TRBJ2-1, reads DTGVSQNPRHKITKRGQNVTFRCDPISEHNRLYWYRQTLGQGPEFLTYFQNEAQLEKSRLLSDRFSAERPKGSFSTLEIQRTEQGDSAMYLCASSSTGLGGSYNEQFFGPGTRLTVL.